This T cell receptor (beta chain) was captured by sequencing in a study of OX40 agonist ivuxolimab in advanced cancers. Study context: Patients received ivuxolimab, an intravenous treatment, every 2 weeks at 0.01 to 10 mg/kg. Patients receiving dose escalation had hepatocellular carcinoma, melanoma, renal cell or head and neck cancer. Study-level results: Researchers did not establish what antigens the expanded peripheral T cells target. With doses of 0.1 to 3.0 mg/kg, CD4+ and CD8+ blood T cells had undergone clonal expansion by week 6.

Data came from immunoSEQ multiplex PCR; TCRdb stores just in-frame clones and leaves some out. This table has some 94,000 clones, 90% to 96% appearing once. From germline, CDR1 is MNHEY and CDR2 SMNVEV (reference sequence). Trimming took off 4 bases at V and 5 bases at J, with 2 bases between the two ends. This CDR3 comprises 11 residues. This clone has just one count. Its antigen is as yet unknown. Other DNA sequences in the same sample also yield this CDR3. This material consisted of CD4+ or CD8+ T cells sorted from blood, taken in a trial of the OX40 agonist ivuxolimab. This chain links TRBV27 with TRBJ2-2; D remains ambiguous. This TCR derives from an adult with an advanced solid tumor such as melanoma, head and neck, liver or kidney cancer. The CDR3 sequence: CASSSTGELFF. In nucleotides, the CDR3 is TGTGCCAGCAGTTCAACCGGGGAGCTGTTTTTT.